The 11 T cell receptor beta chains below come from one sample, sequenced in a study of blood T cell repertoires in COVID-19. Repertoires were generated with immunoSEQ multiplex PCR, while TCRdb's copy carries only in-frame clones and drops some. This sample has approximately 120,000 clones, with about 85% found just once. Source material: peripheral blood. The receptor set was obtained from an elderly woman with COVID-19, enrolled during active disease.

The V and J genes are TRBV5-4 and TRBJ2-5; 7 nucleotides line up with TRBD2. Trimming took 4 bases from V and 5 from J; bases not matched to a gene: 17. CDR3 length: 17 residues. From germline, CDR1 is SGHNT and CDR2 YYREEE (reference sequence). The CDR3 loop is CASSPGSGIPKRETQYF. CDR3 sequence (DNA): TGTGCCAGCAGCCCCGGCAGCGGGATCCCCAAAAGGGAGACCCAGTACTTC.

The chain has TRBV5-5 and TRBJ2-3; TRBD2 aligns across 7 bases. The germline gives CDR1 SGHKS, CDR2 YYEKEE (reference sequence). Trimming took 3 bases from V and 0 from J; bases not matched to a gene: 4. This CDR3 is 15 amino acids long. The CDR3, as DNA: TGTGCCAGCAGCTCGGCGGGAGCTAGCACAGATACGCAGTATTTT. Protein sequence: CASSSAGASTDTQYF.

The chain links TRBV19 to TRBJ2-7; D unresolved. CDR3 size: 12 residues. The germline V gene has CDR1 LNHDA and CDR2 SQIVND (reference sequence). Trimming took 4 bases from V and 6 from J, leaving 10 bases between them. The CDR3 is CASSTPHSEQYF. In DNA form, the CDR3 reads TGTGCCAGTAGTACCCCCCACAGCGAGCAGTACTTC.

V gene TRBV19 combines with J gene TRBJ1-1; TRBD1 agrees at 9 bases. Unmatched junction bases numbered 12, after V lost 5 bases and J lost 5 bases. The CDR3 spans 16 residues. The germline V gene encodes CDR1 LNHDA and CDR2 SQIVND (reference sequence). The CDR3 loop is CASSPGTGTSKTEAFF. CDR3 bases: TGTGCCAGTAGTCCCGGGACAGGGACAAGTAAGACTGAAGCTTTCTTT.

This chain joins TRBV6-1 and TRBJ2-1; TRBD2 agrees at 9 bases. This CDR3 has 17 residues. Germline V gene data show CDR1 as MNHNS and CDR2 as SASEGT. V lost 4 bases to trimming and J lost 5 bases; unmatched junction nucleotides: 12. The CDR3 spells CASSAGTSGFSHNEQFF. In DNA, the CDR3 is TGTGCCAGCAGTGCGGGAACTAGCGGGTTTTCCCACAATGAGCAGTTCTTC.

The chain joins TRBV5-1 to TRBJ2-1; 14 bases are a match to TRBD2. J was trimmed by 11 bases and V by 4 bases; bases with no gene match: 20. This CDR3 has 19 residues. CDR1 is SGHRS and CDR2 is YFSETQ in the germline V gene. The CDR3 here is CASSLQGAVGLAGVSKQFF. The CDR3 DNA sequence: TGCGCCAGCAGCCTACAGGGGGCGGTGGGACTAGCGGGAGTGTCGAAGCAGTTCTTC. The entire variable domain, with the rest obtained from reference TRBV5-1 and TRBJ2-1, is as follows: KAGVTQTPRYLIKTRGQQVTLSCSPISGHRSVSWYQQTPGQGLQFLFEYFSETQRNKGNFPGRFSGRQFSNSRSEMNVSTLELGDSALYLCASSLQGAVGLAGVSKQFFGPGTRLTVL.

J is TRBJ1-5 and V is TRBV6-2 or TRBV6-3, with a weak D call TRBD1 (6 bases). CDR1 and CDR2 (germline): MNHEY, SVGEGT. This CDR3 has 16 amino acids. Trimming took off 2 bases at V and 0 bases at J, with 11 bases between the two ends. The CDR3 protein is CASSYTGHLSNQPQHF. The CDR3 DNA follows: TGTGCCAGCAGTTACACGGGACACCTTAGCAATCAGCCCCAGCATTTT.

The V and J genes are TRBV7-2 and TRBJ1-4; D may be TRBD1 (5 bases). The CDR3 runs to 16 residues. The V and J ends lost 0 bases and 8 bases respectively, with 16 bases between them. Per germline, CDR1 SGHTA and CDR2 FQGNSA. This CDR3 reads CASSLAKRGGGEKLFF. In nucleotides, the CDR3 is TGTGCCAGCAGCTTAGCGAAGAGGGGCGGGGGAGAAAAACTGTTTTTT.

The chain employs TRBV5-1 and TRBJ1-5, with 7 bases identical to TRBD1. The CDR3 consists of 14 residues. The junction had 6 bases not matched to a gene; V was cut back by 4 bases and J by 5 bases. CDR1 and CDR2 (germline): SGHRS, YFSETQ. As DNA, the CDR3 is TGCGCCAGCAGCCTTGGGACAGTCGATCAGCCCCAGCATTTT. It yields the protein CASSLGTVDQPQHF. The full variable domain, its missing parts supplied by reference TRBV5-1 and TRBJ1-5, is KAGVTQTPRYLIKTRGQQVTLSCSPISGHRSVSWYQQTPGQGLQFLFEYFSETQRNKGNFPGRFSGRQFSNSRSEMNVSTLELGDSALYLCASSLGTVDQPQHFGDGTRLSIL.

This sequence joins TRBV11-2 and TRBJ2-1; D possibly corresponds to TRBD2 (6 bases). This CDR3 is 15 amino acids long. Germline V gene sequence: CDR1 SGHAT, CDR2 FQNNGV. V lost 10 bases to trimming and J lost 0 bases, with 16 bases between them. The CDR3 protein is CATQVGGSSYNEQFF. For the CDR3, the DNA is TGTGCCACCCAGGTCGGGGGTAGCTCCTACAATGAGCAGTTCTTC.

The chain employs TRBV2 and TRBJ2-3; TRBD1 matches at 10 bases. The CDR3 is 15 residues long. CDR1 is SNHLY, CDR2 FYNNEI, per germline. The ends lost 6 bases at V and 3 bases at J; junction bases unmatched: 6. The chain's CDR3 is CASRMDRGSTDTQYF. CDR3 in DNA: TGTGCCAGCAGGATGGACAGGGGGTCAACAGATACGCAGTATTTT.